The 2 T cell receptor beta chains given below trace back to one sample, sequenced in a study of T cells in Graves' hyperthyroidism and ophthalmopathy. TCR beta CDR3 regions were amplified from RNA transcripts. First-round RT-PCR targeting the TCR CDR3 was performed with the HTBI primer set. TCRdb re-called the multiplex PCR reads through MiXCR, storing one row per CDR3 protein. Among around 800,000 distinct CDR3 sequences listed, over 35% were seen once. Specimen: blood. Receptors were obtained from a man between 18 and 35 years old with Graves' hyperthyroidism.

This clonotype was counted ten times or more. The gene calls are TRBV10-2 and TRBJ1-2, with 7 bases lining up with TRBD1. The junction had 10 bases not matched to a gene; V was cut back by 2 bases and J by 7 bases. The germline V gene encodes CDR1 WSHSY and CDR2 SAAADI. The CDR3 consists of 15 residues. The chain's CDR3 is CASSEGVTGNFGYTF. CDR3 in DNA: TGCGCCAGCAGTGAGGGAGTGACAGGGAATTTTGGCTACACCTTC.

This clonotype was counted many times. The chain uses TRBV11-2 and TRBJ1-5; possible D gene TRBD1, 5 bases. This CDR3 has 16 amino acids. V dropped 1 base and J dropped 0 bases, with 10 bases sitting between them. The V gene's germline CDR1 is SGHAT and CDR2 FQNNGV. CDR3 loop: CASSLGAGYSNQPQHF. The CDR3 nucleotides are TGTGCCAGCAGCTTAGGGGCAGGGTATAGCAATCAGCCCCAGCATTTT.